This T cell receptor beta chain appears in the sequencing data of a study of T cells in Graves' hyperthyroidism and ophthalmopathy. This clonotype has a handful of counts. Unmatched junction bases numbered 11, after V lost 6 bases and J lost 4 bases. Germline-derived CDR1 and CDR2 are SNHLY and FYNNEI. This CDR3 comprises 16 residues. RNA transcripts gave rise to amplified TCR beta CDR3 regions. The HTBI primer set was used in a first-round RT-PCR of the TCR CDR3. TCRdb re-called the multiplex PCR reads with MiXCR, one entry per CDR3 protein. The sample contains 750,000 to 900,000 distinct CDR3 sequences, roughly 37% of which appear only once.

The chain is built from TRBV2 and TRBJ2-7; TRBD2 matches at 11 bases. Sequencing was performed on blood. This sequence originates from a man between 18 and 29 years old with Graves' hyperthyroidism. For the CDR3, the DNA is TGTGCCAGCAGCAAGACGGCCGGGACTAGCGGATACGAGCAGTACTTC. Protein product: CASSKTAGTSGYEQYF.